This TCR beta chain emerged from a study of OX40 agonist ivuxolimab in advanced cancers. Overall study: Ivuxolimab was delivered to patients intravenously every 2 weeks at doses spanning 0.01 to 10 mg/kg.

Sequencing was performed with immunoSEQ multiplex PCR; in TCRdb, only in-frame clones are kept and a portion is missing. The repertoire consists of tens of thousands of clones, with about 81% occurring once and the leading ten covering around 5%. The V end lost 4 bases, the J end lost 7 bases, and 11 bases lay between the germline ends. The CDR3 covers 14 residues. Germline CDR1 is SGHVS and CDR2 is FNYEAQ. A single count supports this clone. The chain recombines TRBV7-6 with TRBJ1-6; no clear D. This TCR was recovered from an adult with an advanced solid tumor such as melanoma, head and neck, liver or kidney cancer. This specimen consisted of CD4+ or CD8+ T cells sorted from blood, obtained in a trial of the OX40 agonist ivuxolimab. The DNA of the CDR3 is TGTGCCAGCAGCTCCTCAGGCTGGAATTCACCCCTCCACTTT. As protein: CASSSSGWNSPLHF.